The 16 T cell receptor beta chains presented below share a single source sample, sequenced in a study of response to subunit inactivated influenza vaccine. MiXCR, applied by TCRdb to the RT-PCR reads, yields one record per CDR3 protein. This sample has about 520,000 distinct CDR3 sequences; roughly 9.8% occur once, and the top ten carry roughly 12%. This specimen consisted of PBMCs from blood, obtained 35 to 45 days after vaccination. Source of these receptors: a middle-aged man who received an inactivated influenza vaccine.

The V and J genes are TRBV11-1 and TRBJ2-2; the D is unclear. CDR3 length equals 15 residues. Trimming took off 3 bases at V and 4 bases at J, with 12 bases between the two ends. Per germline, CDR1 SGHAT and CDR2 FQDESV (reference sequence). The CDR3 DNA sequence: TGTGCCAGCAGCTTGGGCAGCCGAGGCACCGGGGAGCTGTTTTTT. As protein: CASSLGSRGTGELFF.

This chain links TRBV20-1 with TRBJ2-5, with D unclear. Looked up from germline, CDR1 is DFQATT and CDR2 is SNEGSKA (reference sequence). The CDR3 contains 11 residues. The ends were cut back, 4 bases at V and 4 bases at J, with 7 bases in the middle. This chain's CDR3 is CSATLLETQYF. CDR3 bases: TGCAGTGCTACCCTCTTAGAGACCCAGTACTTC.

Here the CDR3 DNA reads TGTGCCAGCAGCGAGGACGTAGATGGCTACACCTTC. Translating gives CASSEDVDGYTF. The genes are TRBV2 and TRBJ1-2; D is uncertain. The V gene lost 6 bases and the J gene lost 6 bases, with 11 bases spanning the gap. This CDR3 has 12 amino acids. Looked up from germline, CDR1 is SNHLY and CDR2 is FYNNEI.

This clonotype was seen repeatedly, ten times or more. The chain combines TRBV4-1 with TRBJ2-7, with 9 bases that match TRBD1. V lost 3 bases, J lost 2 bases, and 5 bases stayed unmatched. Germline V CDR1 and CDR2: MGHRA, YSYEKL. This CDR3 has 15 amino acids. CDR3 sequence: CASSQGWTGAYEQYF. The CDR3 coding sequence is TGCGCCAGCAGCCAGGGATGGACAGGGGCCTACGAGCAGTACTTC.

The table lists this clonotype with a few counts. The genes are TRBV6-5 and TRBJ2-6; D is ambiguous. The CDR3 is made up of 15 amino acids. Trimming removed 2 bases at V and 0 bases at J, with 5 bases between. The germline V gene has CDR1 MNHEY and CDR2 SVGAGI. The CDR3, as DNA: TGTGCCAGCAGTTACGGCAACTCTGGGGCCAACGTCCTGACTTTC. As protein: CASSYGNSGANVLTF.

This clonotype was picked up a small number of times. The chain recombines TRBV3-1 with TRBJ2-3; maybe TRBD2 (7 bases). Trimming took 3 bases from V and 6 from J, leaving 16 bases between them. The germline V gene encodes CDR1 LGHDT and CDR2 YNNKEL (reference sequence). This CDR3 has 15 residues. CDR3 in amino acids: CASSHKGGGADTQYF. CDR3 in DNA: TGTGCCAGCAGCCACAAGGGGGGAGGGGCGGATACGCAGTATTTT.

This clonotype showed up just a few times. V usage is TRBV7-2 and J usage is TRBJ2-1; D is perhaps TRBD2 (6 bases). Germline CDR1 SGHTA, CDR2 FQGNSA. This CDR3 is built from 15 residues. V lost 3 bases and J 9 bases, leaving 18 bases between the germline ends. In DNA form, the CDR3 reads TGTGCCAGCAGCTTTCAAGCCACTAGCCTCGGTGAGCAGTTCTTC. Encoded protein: CASSFQATSLGEQFF. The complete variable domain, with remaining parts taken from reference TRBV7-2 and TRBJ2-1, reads GAGVSQSPSNKVTEKGKDVELRCDPISGHTALYWYRQSLGQGLEFLIYFQGNSAPDKSGLPSDRFSAERTGGSVSTLTIQRTQQEDSAVYLCASSFQATSLGEQFFGPGTRLTVL.

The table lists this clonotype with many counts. The chain's CDR3 is CASSQRTEAFF. The CDR3 DNA sequence: TGTGCCAGCAGCCAACGGACTGAAGCTTTCTTT. The rearrangement joins TRBV6-5 to TRBJ1-1; D is uncertain. V was pared by 6 bases and J by 5 bases, with 7 bases between. Germline loops: CDR1 MNHEY, CDR2 SVGAGI. The CDR3 covers 11 residues.

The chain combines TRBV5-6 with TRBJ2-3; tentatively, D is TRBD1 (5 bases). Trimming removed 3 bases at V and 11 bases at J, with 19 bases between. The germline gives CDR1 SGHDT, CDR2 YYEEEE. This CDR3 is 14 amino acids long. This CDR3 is CASSSPSKGFKQYF. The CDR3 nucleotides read TGTGCCAGCAGCTCCCCCAGTAAGGGGTTTAAGCAGTATTTT.

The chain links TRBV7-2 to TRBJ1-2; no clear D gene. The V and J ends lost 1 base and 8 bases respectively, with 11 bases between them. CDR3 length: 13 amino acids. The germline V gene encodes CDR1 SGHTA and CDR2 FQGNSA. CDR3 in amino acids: CASSLGPSPGYTF. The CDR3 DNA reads TGTGCCAGCAGCTTAGGACCTTCCCCCGGCTACACCTTC.

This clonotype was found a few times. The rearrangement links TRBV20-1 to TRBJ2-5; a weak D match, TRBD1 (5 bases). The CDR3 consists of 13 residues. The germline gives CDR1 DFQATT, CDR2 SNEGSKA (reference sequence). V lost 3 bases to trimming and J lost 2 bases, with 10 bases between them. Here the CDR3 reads CSARDTVQETQYF. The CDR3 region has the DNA TGCAGTGCTAGGGACACTGTACAAGAGACCCAGTACTTC.

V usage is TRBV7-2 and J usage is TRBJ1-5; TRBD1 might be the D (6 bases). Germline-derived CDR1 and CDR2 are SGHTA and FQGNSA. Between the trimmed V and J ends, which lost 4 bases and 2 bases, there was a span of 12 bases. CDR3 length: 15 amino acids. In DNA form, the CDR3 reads TGTGCCAGCAGCTCACCGGGGGCTGGCAATCAGCCCCAGCATTTT. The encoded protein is CASSSPGAGNQPQHF.

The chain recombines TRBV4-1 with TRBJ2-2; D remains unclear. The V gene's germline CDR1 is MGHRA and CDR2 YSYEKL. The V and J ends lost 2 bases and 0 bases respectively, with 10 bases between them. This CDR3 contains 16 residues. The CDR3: CASSQHTSPNTGELFF. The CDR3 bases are TGCGCCAGCAGCCAACACACGTCACCGAACACCGGGGAGCTGTTTTTT.

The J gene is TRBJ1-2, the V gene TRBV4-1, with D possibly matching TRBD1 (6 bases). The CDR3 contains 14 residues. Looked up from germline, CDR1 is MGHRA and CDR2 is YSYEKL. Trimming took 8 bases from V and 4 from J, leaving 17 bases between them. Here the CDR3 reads CASQVDDRPYGYTF. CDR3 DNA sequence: TGCGCCAGCCAGGTGGACGACAGGCCCTATGGCTACACCTTC.

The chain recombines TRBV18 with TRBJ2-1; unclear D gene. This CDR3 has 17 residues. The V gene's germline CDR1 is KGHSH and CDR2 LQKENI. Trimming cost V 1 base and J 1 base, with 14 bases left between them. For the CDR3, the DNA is TGTGCCAGCTCACCACGCTCGGGTAGTAAGTCCTACAATGAGCAGTTCTTC. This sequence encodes CASSPRSGSKSYNEQFF.

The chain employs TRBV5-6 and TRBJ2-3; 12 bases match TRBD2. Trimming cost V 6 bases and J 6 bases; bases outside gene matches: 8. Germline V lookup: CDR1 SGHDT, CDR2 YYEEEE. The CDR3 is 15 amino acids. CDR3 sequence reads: CASTPLAGGVDTQYF. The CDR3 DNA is TGTGCCAGCACACCACTAGCGGGAGGTGTGGATACGCAGTATTTT. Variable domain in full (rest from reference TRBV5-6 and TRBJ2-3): DAGVTQSPTHLIKTRGQQVTLRCSPKSGHDTVSWYQQALGQGPQFIFQYYEEEERQRGNFPDRFSGHQFPNYSSELNVNALLLGDSALYLCASTPLAGGVDTQYFGPGTRLTVL.